This T cell receptor beta chain derives from a study of CD8+CD57+ T cells in acquired aplastic anemia. Study-level background: DNA recovered from sorted CD4+ and CD8+ cells had a mean of 3.2 ug.

The V end was cut by 0 bases, the J end by 6 bases, with 9 bases between. The germline CDR1 and CDR2 sequences are ENHRY and SYGVKD. CDR3 length: 15 residues. It was genomic DNA that served as the template for profiling TCR beta VDJ and CDR3. TCRdb redid the calling of the reads with MiXCR, one entry per CDR3 protein. The sample includes 250,000 to 300,000 distinct CDR3 sequences, 45% to 70% of them seen just once. Overall study findings and caveats: Overlap between patients and controls comprised roughly 28 CD8+ CDR3 sequences.

There are a few counts of this clonotype. Its antigen is unidentified. This clonotype was sampled from a human donor with severe aplastic anemia or a healthy control (not recorded which). This rearrangement joins TRBV10-3 to TRBJ1-6, with a tentative D call TRBD1 (5 bases). Sequences were obtained from sorted CD4+, CD8+, or CD8+CD57+ T cells (not recorded which) from PBMCs. In DNA form, the CDR3 reads TGTGCCATCAGTGAGTCGGGACTGCCTAATTCACCCCTCCACTTT. Translation gives CAISESGLPNSPLHF.